A selection of T cell receptor beta chains follows, all from one sample in a study of cytomegalovirus exposure and HLA in healthy donors. Profiled with immunoSEQ multiplex PCR; TCRdb holds only in-frame clones, not every one. The sample shows over 100,000 clones, around 70% of them seen only once. The sample was PBMCs. All receptors come from a man aged 25 to 45 in good health and CMV-seropositive. CDR3s include the opening cysteine and the closing phenylalanine or tryptophan. The D gene is left open where the match is weak. Size tells how often a clone was seen (once, few, many) or the class of an expanded clone, and some rows leave it out.

size	V	J	D	CDR3	DNA
NA	TRBV19	TRBJ2-6	NA	CASTPGVGGANVLTF	TGTGCCAGTACCCCCGGGGTCGGCGGGGCCAACGTCCTGACTTTC
NA	TRBV7-9	TRBJ1-2	NA	CASRPRATGGYTF	TGTGCCAGCAGACCGAGGGCGACGGGGGGCTACACCTTC
NA	TRBV7-3	TRBJ1-5	TRBD1	CASSWGQGLGQPQHF	TGTGCCAGCAGCTGGGGACAGGGTTTGGGTCAGCCCCAGCATTTT
NA	TRBV27	TRBJ1-5	NA	CASSSRTGNQPQHF	TGTGCCAGCAGTTCACGAACAGGGAATCAGCCCCAGCATTTT
NA	TRBV27	TRBJ2-1	NA	CASIASQRSTGEQFF	TGTGCCAGCATCGCTAGCCAGCGGTCCACCGGTGAGCAGTTCTTC
NA	TRBV19	TRBJ1-2	TRBD1	CASAGTGARYGYTF	TGTGCCAGTGCCGGGACAGGGGCGCGGTATGGCTACACCTTC
few	TRBV6-5	TRBJ2-2	NA	CASSSPTGELFF	TGTGCCAGCAGTTCTCCCACCGGGGAGCTGTTTTTT
NA	TRBV9	TRBJ2-2	TRBD2	CASSVGGGGQPGELFF	TGTGCCAGCAGCGTAGGGGGCGGGGGTCAACCCGGGGAGCTGTTTTTT
NA	TRBV30	TRBJ2-5	TRBD1	CAWSVRRDRRVRRYF	TGTGCCTGGAGTGTACGGCGGGACAGGCGTGTCAGGCGGTACTTC
once	TRBV15	TRBJ1-2	TRBD1	CATSPQRTGINGYTF	TGTGCCACCAGCCCCCAAAGGACAGGGATCAATGGCTACACCTTC
few	TRBV19	TRBJ2-3	TRBD1	CASSIGTGQDTQYF	TGTGCCAGTAGTATTGGGACAGGGCAGGATACGCAGTATTTT
NA	TRBV27	TRBJ1-6	TRBD1	CASGLGTGLVVSPLHF	TGTGCCAGCGGACTGGGGACAGGGCTGGTTGTTTCACCCCTCCACTTT
NA	TRBV5-1	TRBJ2-3	NA	CASNLDPRGGTDTQYF	TGCGCCAGCAACTTGGATCCCAGGGGTGGGACAGATACGCAGTATTTT
NA	TRBV21-1	TRBJ2-5	NA	CASSKQGAKETQYF	TGTGCCAGCAGCAAGCAGGGGGCGAAGGAGACCCAGTACTTC
NA	TRBV29-1	TRBJ1-1	TRBD1	CQGTGVMNTEAFF	TGCCAAGGGACAGGGGTGATGAACACTGAAGCTTTCTTT
few	TRBV5-1	TRBJ2-7	TRBD2	CASSLGGLERGPYEQYF	TGCGCCAGCAGCTTGGGCGGGTTGGAGCGGGGGCCCTACGAGCAGTACTTC
once	TRBV19	TRBJ2-7	NA	CASSIRGDYSYEQYF	TGTGCCAGTAGTATTAGGGGGGACTACTCCTACGAGCAGTACTTC
NA	TRBV6-6	TRBJ2-3	NA	CVSSPRYPVYTDTQYF	TGTGTCAGCAGCCCGAGGTACCCCGTTTACACAGATACGCAGTATTTT
NA	TRBV7-9	TRBJ2-4	NA	CASSEGGPQNIQYF	TGTGCCAGCAGTGAAGGGGGTCCCCAAAACATTCAGTACTTC
NA	TRBV27	TRBJ2-5	TRBD1	CASSFRTGGQETQYF	TGTGCCAGCAGTTTCCGGACAGGGGGCCAAGAGACCCAGTACTTC
NA	TRBV7-9	TRBJ2-4	NA	CASSLQGGGKNIQYF	TGTGCCAGCAGCCTACAGGGGGGGGGCAAAAACATTCAGTACTTC
NA	TRBV6-5	TRBJ1-1	NA	CASSYGGGNTEAFF	TGTGCCAGCAGTTACGGGGGCGGCAACACTGAAGCTTTCTTT
NA	TRBV18	TRBJ1-1	TRBD1	CASSPPTGGGEAFF	TGTGCCAGCTCACCACCTACTGGAGGGGGCGAAGCTTTCTTT
NA	TRBV2	TRBJ2-5	TRBD2	CASLGGGGYQETQYF	TGTGCCAGCTTGGGCGGGGGGGGATACCAAGAGACCCAGTACTTC
NA	TRBV6-5	TRBJ2-7	TRBD1	CASSYSTGYEQYF	TGTGCCAGCAGTTACTCGACAGGGTACGAGCAGTACTTC
NA	TRBV5-8	TRBJ1-2	NA	CASSLVGQGDLYGYTF	TGTGCCAGCAGCTTGGTGGGGCAGGGCGACCTCTATGGCTACACCTTC
NA	TRBV27	TRBJ2-3	TRBD2	CASRGGGTSGRPDTQYF	TGTGCCAGCAGAGGGGGGGGGACTAGCGGGAGGCCAGATACGCAGTATTTT
NA	TRBV13	TRBJ1-4	NA	CASSFGQSNEKLFF	TGTGCCAGCAGCTTTGGTCAGTCGAATGAAAAACTGTTTTTT
NA	TRBV9	TRBJ1-1	TRBD1	CASRRQGGTEAFF	TGTGCCAGCAGACGACAGGGGGGCACTGAAGCTTTCTTT
NA	TRBV7-3	TRBJ2-1	NA	CASRLSDSYNEQFF	TGTGCCAGTAGACTCTCCGACTCCTACAATGAGCAGTTCTTC
few	TRBV5-1	TRBJ2-1	NA	CASSLEGGGVSYEQFF	TGCGCCAGCAGCTTAGAGGGAGGAGGGGTTAGCTATGAGCAGTTCTTC
NA	TRBV2	TRBJ2-3	TRBD1	CASSPATGGRADTQYF	TGTGCCAGCAGTCCTGCGACAGGGGGAAGGGCAGATACGCAGTATTTT
NA	TRBV7-6	TRBJ1-1	TRBD1	CASSPRQGMNTEAFF	TGTGCCAGCAGCCCCAGACAGGGGATGAACACTGAAGCTTTCTTT
NA	TRBV5-1	TRBJ2-3	NA	CASRSDAGSTDTQYF	TGCGCCAGCAGAAGCGACGCTGGAAGCACAGATACGCAGTATTTT
NA	TRBV7-6	TRBJ2-5	TRBD1	CASSSGTVETQYF	TGTGCCAGCAGCTCCGGGACAGTAGAGACCCAGTACTTC
NA	TRBV29-1	TRBJ1-2	NA	CSVAGLRDGYTF	TGCAGCGTTGCCGGACTCCGGGATGGCTACACCTTC
NA	TRBV7-9	TRBJ1-1	TRBD1	CASSLDRGSAFF	TGTGCCAGCAGCTTAGACAGGGGTTCGGCTTTCTTT
NA	TRBV11-2	TRBJ1-4	NA	CASSLGVAEKLFF	TGTGCCAGCAGCTTAGGGGTAGCGGAAAAACTGTTTTTT
NA	TRBV19	TRBJ1-2	TRBD1	CASTGGQINYGYTF	TGTGCCAGTACCGGGGGACAGATTAACTATGGCTACACCTTC
few	TRBV19	TRBJ2-2	NA	CASRIDERGNTGELFF	TGTGCCAGTAGAATAGACGAACGGGGGAACACCGGGGAGCTGTTTTTT
NA	TRBV11-2	TRBJ1-5	TRBD1	CASSLGIGGGNQPQHF	TGTGCCAGCAGCTTAGGTATAGGGGGCGGTAATCAGCCCCAGCATTTT
NA	TRBV30	TRBJ1-5	NA	CAWSKPGIGNQPQHF	TGTGCCTGGAGTAAACCAGGCATAGGCAATCAGCCCCAGCATTTT
NA	TRBV27	TRBJ1-2	TRBD1	CASSFGTGSYGYTF	TGTGCCAGCAGTTTTGGGACAGGGAGCTATGGCTACACCTTC
NA	TRBV5-1	TRBJ1-1	TRBD1	CASSLADRENTEAFF	TGCGCCAGCAGCTTGGCCGACAGGGAGAACACTGAAGCTTTCTTT
NA	TRBV9	TRBJ2-1	NA	CASSVGASLANEQFF	TGTGCCAGCAGCGTAGGGGCTTCGCTAGCGAATGAGCAGTTCTTC
NA	TRBV19	TRBJ1-1	TRBD1	CASTPGDLGGGNTEAFF	TGTGCCAGTACCCCAGGGGACTTAGGGGGCGGGAACACTGAAGCTTTCTTT
few	TRBV7-7	TRBJ2-5	NA	CASSLALGLQETQYF	TGTGCTAGCAGCTTAGCCCTGGGGCTCCAAGAGACCCAGTACTTC
NA	TRBV29-1	TRBJ2-3	TRBD2	CSVFQGGVFYF	TGCAGCGTTTTTCAGGGAGGGGTTTTTTATTTT
NA	TRBV5-6	TRBJ2-3	TRBD2	CASSLLATDTQYF	TGTGCCAGCAGCTTACTAGCGACAGATACGCAGTATTTT
NA	TRBV11-2	TRBJ2-2	NA	CASSSSGIRGNIGELFF	TGTGCCAGCAGCTCCTCCGGGATCAGGGGAAATATCGGGGAGCTGTTTTTT